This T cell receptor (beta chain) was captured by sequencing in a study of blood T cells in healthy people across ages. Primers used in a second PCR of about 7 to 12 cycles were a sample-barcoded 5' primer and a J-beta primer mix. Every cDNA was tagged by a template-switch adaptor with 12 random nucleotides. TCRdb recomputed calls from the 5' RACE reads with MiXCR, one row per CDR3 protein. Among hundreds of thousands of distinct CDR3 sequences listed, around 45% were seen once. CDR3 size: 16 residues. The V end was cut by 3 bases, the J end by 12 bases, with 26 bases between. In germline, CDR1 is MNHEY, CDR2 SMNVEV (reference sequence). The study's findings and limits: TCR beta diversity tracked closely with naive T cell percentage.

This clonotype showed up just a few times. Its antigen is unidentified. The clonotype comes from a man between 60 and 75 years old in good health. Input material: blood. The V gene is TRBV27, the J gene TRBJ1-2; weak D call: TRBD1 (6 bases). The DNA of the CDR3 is TGTGCCAGCAGTTTCCTGTCGGACAACAGGGAAAAGAGTCACACCTTC. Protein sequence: CASSFLSDNREKSHTF.